This is a list of T cell receptor delta chains from one sample in a study of Vδ1+ human thymocytes. TCRdb applied CATT to the multiplex PCR reads for clone calling. This sample has 20,000 to 25,000 delta-chain clones, with over 7% found just once. Sequenced sample: Vdelta1+ gamma-delta thymocytes from the thymus. All receptors come from a child under two years old who had congenital heart surgery. Both conserved end residues are part of each CDR3. D genes are given only for firm matches. Clone size is not always given. Where it is, it says once, few, many or a class for expanded clones.

d_gene,j_gene,abundance,v_gene,CDR3nt,CDR3aa
TRDD3,TRDJ1,few,TRDV1,TGTGCTCTTGGGACGACCTTCCTACTGGGGGATACGACCGATAAACTCATCTTT,CALGTTFLLGDTTDKLIF
TRDD2,TRDJ1,few,TRDV1,TGTGCTCTTGGGGGAAATCTAGTCGGCCTTCCTACGAAATCTTACACCGATAAACTCATCTTT,CALGGNLVGLPTKSYTDKLIF
TRDD2,TRDJ1,few,TRDV1,TGTGCTCTAAGGCCTTCCTTGGTTTATAAACTCATCTTT,CALRPSLVYKLIF
TRDD3,TRDJ1,few,TRDV1,TGTGCTCTTGGGGAACCTGGGGGCCCTTACACCGATAAACTCATCTTT,CALGEPGGPYTDKLIF
TRDD3,TRDJ2,.,TRDV1,TGTGCTCTTGGGACGAATGGGGGATACGCGGGGACAGCGCAACTCTTCTTT,CALGTNGGYAGTAQLFF
TRDD3,TRDJ1,.,TRDV1,TGTGCTCTTGGGGAACGGGCCTCCTACGGGGACTGGGGGATACAGACCGATAAACTCATCTTT,CALGERASYGDWGIQTDKLIF
TRDD3,TRDJ1,.,TRDV1,TGTGCTCTTGGGGAAAGGGCCCCCCGCTGGGACTGGGGGATACGCCCGTACACCGATAAACTCATCTTT,CALGERAPRWDWGIRPYTDKLIF
TRDD3,TRDJ1,few,TRAV29/DV5,TGTGCAGCAAGCCTCCTGGTATTGGGGGATACGGGGCTCATCTTT,CAASLLVLGDTGLIF
TRDD3,TRDJ1,few,TRDV1,TGTGCTCTTGGGGGTCCTACGGTACTGGGGGATTGTCACGATAAACTCATCTTT,CALGGPTVLGDCHDKLIF
TRDD3,TRDJ1,.,TRDV2,TGTGCCTGTGACTTTACTGGGGGAACCACCGATAAACTCATCTTT,CACDFTGGTTDKLIF
TRDD3,TRDJ1,few,TRDV1,TGTGCTCTTGGGGAACCGTCCTACTGGGGGCCATACACCGATAAACTCATCTTT,CALGEPSYWGPYTDKLIF
.,TRDJ1,.,TRDV1,TGTGCTCTTGGGGAACAGAACTACAACACCGATAAACTCATCTTT,CALGEQNYNTDKLIF
TRDD3,TRDJ1,.,TRDV1,TGTGCTCTTGGGGATCACCGAGACCTTCCGGCTAACCTACAACGTCAACTGGGGGATACGGAAACCGATAAACTCATCTTT,CALGDHRDLPANLQRQLGDTETDKLIF
.,TRDJ1,few,TRAV29/DV5,.,CSVLLCSNRERDSWGYYTDKLIF
TRDD2,TRDJ1,.,TRDV2,TGTGCCTGTGACACGGGGAGACCTTCCTATCCTCTTGGGGGCACCGATAAACTCATCTTT,CACDTGRPSYPLGGTDKLIF
TRDD3,TRDJ1,medium-sized,TRDV2,TGTGCCTGTGACATGTGGGGGATGACCGATAAACTCATCTTT,CACDMWGMTDKLIF
.,TRDJ1,few,TRDV1,TGTGCTCTTGGGGATCCCTGGAGGATACTCACCGATAAACTCATCTTT,CALGDPWRILTDKLIF
TRDD3,TRDJ1,few,TRDV1,TGTGCTCTTGGGGAACTTGGCTGGGGGACCTACTCCCATTTGTACACCGATAAACTCATCTTT,CALGELGWGTYSHLYTDKLIF
TRDD3,TRDJ1,few,TRDV1,TGTGCTCTTGGGGAACTAGGGGTCCACTGGGGGGGTTACACCGATAAACTCATCTTT,CALGELGVHWGGYTDKLIF
TRDD3,TRDJ1,.,TRDV2,TGTGCCTGTGACACCGCGGGATCACTGGGGGATCGGTTGACCGATAAACTCATCTTT,CACDTAGSLGDRLTDKLIF
TRDD3,TRDJ1,few,TRDV1,TGTGCTCTTGGCCCCGGCCTTTTATGGGGGATACGCCCGGGGGCCGATAAACTCATCTTT,CALGPGLLWGIRPGADKLIF
.,TRDJ1,medium-sized,TRDV2,TGTGCCTGTGACACCACGCCGGTCCTGACCTACTGCTATAAACTCATCTTT,CACDTTPVLTYCYKLIF
TRDD3,TRDJ1,.,TRDV1,TGTGCTCTTGGGGAACTTTGTCCACTGGGGGCCACCGATAAACTCATCTTT,CALGELCPLGATDKLIF
TRDD2,TRDJ1,few,TRDV1,TGTGCTCTTGGGACCACCCCGCCTTCCTACTGGGGATGCGCCTACACCGATAAACTCATCTTT,CALGTTPPSYWGCAYTDKLIF
.,TRDJ1,.,TRDV1,TGTGCTCTTGGGGATGGCTGTTGGCCTTCGATACCACCGCCCCATCCCGCCAAACTCATCTTT,CALGDGCWPSIPPPHPAKLIF
.,TRDJ1,few,TRDV2,TGTGCCTGTGACTTCCCGGAGGGGGGGCTTGAAGTGAACACCGATAAACTCATCTTT,CACDFPEGGLEVNTDKLIF
TRDD3,TRDJ1,.,TRDV1,TGTGCTCTTGGGGAGACTGGGGGACCCGATAAACTCATCTTT,CALGETGGPDKLIF
TRDD3,TRDJ1,few,TRDV1,TGTGCTCTTGGGATGGTTCCTACTGGGGGATACGCTCTCACCGATAAACTCATCTTT,CALGMVPTGGYALTDKLIF
.,TRDJ1,few,TRDV1,TGTGCTCTTGGGGGGTCACCTACGGGCCCGGGATACACCGATAAACTCATCTTT,CALGGSPTGPGYTDKLIF
.,TRDJ1,few,TRDV2,TGTGCCTGTGACACCGTGGGGAGGACCGATAAACTCATCTTT,CACDTVGRTDKLIF
TRDD3,TRDJ1,few,TRDV1,TGTGCTCTTGGGGAACTGTTAATGGGGGACGCCGATAAACTCATCTTT,CALGELLMGDADKLIF
TRDD3,TRDJ1,few,TRDV1,TGTGCTCTTGGGGAATCCCGGGGACCTACGAAGGGGATATTCCCAATCGTCACCGATAAACTCATCTTT,CALGESRGPTKGIFPIVTDKLIF
.,TRDJ1,.,TRDV1,TGTGCTCTTGGGCGGTCCCTACGTCCCTTGAAAGGGTACACCGATAAACTCATCTTT,CALGRSLRPLKGYTDKLIF
.,TRDJ1,.,TRDV1,TGTGCTCTTGGGCTCCGGCTTGGGGGCTACACCGATAAACTCATCTTT,CALGLRLGGYTDKLIF
.,TRDJ3,few,TRDV2,TGTGCCTGTGACACGAACCTCGGGAGATACTCCTCCTGGGACACCCGACAGATGTTTTTC,CACDTNLGRYSSWDTRQMFF
.,TRDJ1,.,TRDV1,TGTGCTCTTGGGGCCCTGCGTGTTCCTGGGGTATTCGGCCCTCTTACTTGGGGCACCGATAAACTCATCTTT,CALGALRVPGVFGPLTWGTDKLIF
TRDD3,TRDJ1,.,TRDV1,TGTGCTCTTGGGTCACAGGTACTGGGGGATATCATGGTTTTTACCGATAAACTCATCTTT,CALGSQVLGDIMVFTDKLIF
.,TRDJ2,.,TRDV1,TGTGCTCTTGGGGAACTATTCTTACGGGCTAGGACAGCACAACTCTTCTTT,CALGELFLRARTAQLFF
TRDD3,TRDJ1,few,TRDV1,TGTGCTCTTGGGGAACGGGCCTACTGGGGGATCTACACCGATAAACTCATCTTT,CALGERAYWGIYTDKLIF
TRDD3,TRDJ1,few,TRDV1,TGTGCTCTTGGGGAGACCTACAACGCTGGGGGACACACCGATAAACTCATCTTT,CALGETYNAGGHTDKLIF
TRDD2,TRDJ1,few,TRDV1,TGTGCTCTTGGGATACCCTTCCTACGTTTGCGGGGTTACACCGATAAACTCATCTTT,CALGIPFLRLRGYTDKLIF
TRDD3,TRDJ1,few,TRDV2,TGTGCCTGTCCTCCCCTTCCTTCCTTGGGGGATACAGGGGAAAACACCGATAAACTCATCTTT,CACPPLPSLGDTGENTDKLIF
TRDD3,TRDJ1,few,TRDV1,TGTGCTCTTGGGGAAACATCCCTTCCTCCGAAATACTACTGGGGGAGGTACACCGATAAACTCATCTTT,CALGETSLPPKYYWGRYTDKLIF
TRDD3,TRDJ1,few,TRDV1,TGTGCTCTTGGGGACTCGGGGCTCCTCTGGGGGATACGTGGCACCGATAAACTCATCTTT,CALGDSGLLWGIRGTDKLIF
TRDD3,TRDJ1,.,TRDV1,TGTGCTCTTGGGACTGAGCCTTCCTACGGACCTGGGGGATACTTGAGAACCGATAAACTCATCTTT,CALGTEPSYGPGGYLRTDKLIF
TRDD3,TRDJ1,.,TRDV1,TGTGCTCTTGGGGAACGTACTGGGGGATACGCGAGCGATAAACTCATCTTT,CALGERTGGYASDKLIF
TRDD3,TRDJ1,medium-sized,TRDV1,TGTGCTCTTGGGCTCCCTCAGGAAGGCTGGGGGATAGTACATAAACTCATCTTT,CALGLPQEGWGIVHKLIF
.,TRDJ1,.,TRDV1,TGTGCTCTTGGGGAACGACCCTACCGGCGGCACTATCCCGATAAACTCATCTTT,CALGERPYRRHYPDKLIF
.,TRDJ1,.,TRDV1,TGTGCTCTTGGGGAACTCTCCTCCTACCGCCTAGGGCCGTACACCGATAAACTCATCTTT,CALGELSSYRLGPYTDKLIF
TRDD3,TRDJ1,few,TRDV1,TGTGCTCTTGCTTTCTGCCGATGGGGATACGCCACCGATAAACTCATCTTT,CALAFCRWGYATDKLIF
.,TRDJ1,.,TRDV1,TGTGCTCTTGGGTCCCCCCGCTCCTATCCCTGCGAGAACACCGATAAACTCATCTTT,CALGSPRSYPCENTDKLIF
TRDD3,TRDJ2,few,TRDV1,TGTGCTCTTGGGGTACCTCCTTGGGGGATAGCACAACTCTTCTTT,CALGVPPWGIAQLFF
TRDD3,TRDJ1,.,TRDV1,TGTGCTCTTGGGGTTTACGTCGCTGGGGGACCCATGTACACCGATAAACTCATCTTT,CALGVYVAGGPMYTDKLIF
.,TRDJ1,.,TRDV1,TGTGCTCTTGGGTTTCTGGAAGGGGCCGATAAACTCATCTTT,CALGFLEGADKLIF
TRDD3,TRDJ1,.,TRDV2,TGTGCCTGTGACACCCTTCCTTACTGGGGGATACAAGGTTGCACCGATAAACTCATCTTT,CACDTLPYWGIQGCTDKLIF
TRDD3,TRDJ1,.,TRDV2,TGTGCCTATGACACCGGGGATATTGGGGGAGATAAACTCATCTTT,CAYDTGDIGGDKLIF
TRDD3,TRDJ1,.,TRDV1,TGTGCTCTTGGGGAAGGTTCCGTACTGGGGGATCGGTACATCGATAAACTCATCTTT,CALGEGSVLGDRYIDKLIF
TRDD3,TRDJ1,few,TRDV1,TGTGCTCTTGGGGAACGCCCTTTGATGGGGGATAAGGGGGGGAACACCGATAAACTCATCTTT,CALGERPLMGDKGGNTDKLIF
.,TRDJ1,.,TRDV1,TGTGCTCTTGGTGTCATAGGTAAACTCATCTTT,CALGVIGKLIF